A single T cell receptor beta chain is shown here with its context. Its antigen is unknown. Base qualities were left out, and no much larger clone turns up one base away. For sequencing of the TCRbeta CDR3 region, genomic DNA was extracted from the sorted cells. TCRbeta CDR3 regions were sequenced using the immunoSEQ Assay. TCRdb took this table from immuneACCESS and kept in-frame rearrangements with V and J called. Such tables lack part of the clones; where checked against another copy, unresolved V genes explain under half of the gap, and the rest is unexplained. Here the sample has about 76,000 clones; around 89% occur a single time. The ten largest clonotypes hold roughly 0.89% of the sample. This specimen belongs to a study of OX40 agonist ivuxolimab in advanced cancers. About the full investigation: Ivuxolimab was a fully human IgG2 agonistic monoclonal antibody targeting the costimulatory receptor OX40 (CD134). Intravenous ivuxolimab was administered to patients every 2 weeks at six dose levels: 0.01, 0.1, 0.3, 1.5, 3 and 10 mg/kg. Among the approximately 54 dose-escalation patients, around 19 had hepatocellular carcinoma, around 15 melanoma, 9 renal cell carcinoma and 9 head and neck cancer. The dose-escalation cohort was 82.7% male with a mean age of about 60 years, ranging from about 20 to 80. Prior anti-PD-1, anti-PD-L1 or anti-CTLA-4 therapy was permitted, and approximately 40% of dose-escalation patients had received checkpoint inhibitors. Partial responses occurred in three dose-escalation patients: two with cutaneous melanoma and one with hepatocellular carcinoma. The point of sequencing TCRbeta in the periphery was to test whether ivuxolimab changed TCR sequence diversity and drove clonal T-cell expansion. The paper describes the monotherapy dose-escalation part (N ≈ 51 patients) of the phase I trial of ivuxolimab. The study at large found these results: At doses of 0.1 to 3.0 mg/kg, clonal expansion of both CD4+ and CD8+ blood T cells was observed from baseline to week 6. The antigen specificity of the peripheral T cells that underwent clonal expansion was not determined. After ivuxolimab, more expanded clones were found on average in CD8+ T cells than in CD4+ T cells. In the 0.1-3.0 mg/kg groups, partial responders were among the patients with the lowest normalized peripheral clonal expansion, particularly in CD8+ T cells. Low levels of normalized T-cell clonal expansion were also seen in some patients who did not respond.

From V the trimming removes 2 bases and from J it removes 0 bases, while the gene matches leave 8 bases of the junction unaccounted for. There are 18 amino acids in the CDR3, from cysteine to phenylalanine inclusive. The retained sequence is limited to the CDR3, 54 bases, with the frame set at the first base. The germline V gene (reference sequence) yields LNHNV for CDR1 and YYDKDF for CDR2. Patients with a history of autoimmune disease or receiving systemic immunosuppression were excluded from the trial. Peripheral blood for TCR sequencing was collected from all dose cohorts at baseline, on cycle 4 day 1, and on cycle 7 day 1. Samples were obtained from an open-label, multicenter, first-in-human phase I dose-escalation trial of ivuxolimab. The trial enrolled adults with locally advanced or metastatic head and neck squamous cell, hepatocellular, melanoma or renal cell carcinoma. Before TCR sequencing, CD4+ and CD8+ T cells were separately sorted from peripheral blood.

The rearranged segments are TRBV15 and TRBJ2-7; the central 12 bases match TRBD2. The clonotype originates from an adult with an advanced solid tumor such as melanoma, head and neck, liver or kidney cancer. The sequences come from CD4+ or CD8+ T cells sorted from blood, collected in a trial of the OX40 agonist ivuxolimab. At the DNA level, the sequence is TGTGCCACCAGCAGAAAAGGCCTGACTAGCGGGAGCTCCTACGAGCAGTACTTC. This is translated as CATSRKGLTSGSSYEQYF.